The 8 T cell receptor beta chains below were found in one sample sequenced in a study of shared clonotypes between healthy human individuals. Repertoires were generated with immunoSEQ multiplex PCR, while TCRdb's copy carries only in-frame clones and drops some. This sample has fewer than 200,000 clones, with roughly 93% found just once. The sample consisted of naive CD4+ T cells sorted from blood. Stated subset: CD45RA+ positively selected. These receptors all stem from a young woman in good health.

The chain is built from TRBV6-1 and TRBJ2-3; tentative D call: TRBD2 (5 bases). CDR1 and CDR2 from the germline V gene are MNHNS and SASEGT. Trimming removed 0 bases at V and 2 bases at J, with 12 bases between. This CDR3 is built from 16 residues. CDR3 coding DNA: TGTGCCAGCAGTGAAGCAGCGGCCCGAGTCACAGATACGCAGTATTTT. Amino acids: CASSEAAARVTDTQYF.

This clone was detected only a few times. The chain links TRBV7-9 to TRBJ2-7; 9 bases fit TRBD2. The V segment lost 4 bases and the J segment 3 bases; nucleotides outside the gene matches: 13. This CDR3 region has 17 residues. Germline CDR1 SEHNR, CDR2 FQNEAQ (reference sequence). The CDR3, as DNA: TGTGCCAGCAGCTCCGGAGGGGGAGCGGGAGGAAACTACGAGCAGTACTTC. Protein product: CASSSGGGAGGNYEQYF.

The CDR3 bases are TGTGCCAGCAGCCAAGAATGGCAGGGAGGCTACACCTTC. Residues: CASSQEWQGGYTF. The rearrangement uses TRBV14 and TRBJ1-2, with TRBD1 as a possible D gene (5 bases). The CDR3 loop spans 13 amino acids. Germline loops: CDR1 SGHDN, CDR2 FVKESK. V was pared by 0 bases and J by 8 bases, with 10 bases between.

The chain is built from TRBV2 and TRBJ2-7; 10 bases match TRBD1. There are 13 residues in the CDR3. The germline V gene encodes CDR1 SNHLY and CDR2 FYNNEI. V gave up 7 bases and J gave up 2 bases; unmatched junction bases: 2. The CDR3 spells CASKGTGAYEQYF. Here the CDR3 DNA reads TGTGCCAGCAAAGGGACAGGGGCCTACGAGCAGTACTTC.

V and J are TRBV7-3 and TRBJ1-1; 9 positions match TRBD1. V trimming: 5 bases; J trimming: 5 bases; junction bases outside the gene matches: 3. The CDR3 runs 13 residues. Germline CDR1 reads SGHTA; CDR2 reads FQGTGA. Here the CDR3 reads CASSVTGGTEAFF. CDR3 coding DNA: TGTGCCAGCAGCGTGACAGGGGGGACTGAAGCTTTCTTT.

V is TRBV19 and J is TRBJ2-2; D is perhaps TRBD1 (6 bases). Germline V gene data show CDR1 as LNHDA and CDR2 as SQIVND (reference sequence). The CDR3 is 16 residues long. Trimming cost V 6 bases and J 0 bases, with 14 bases left between them. CDR3 DNA sequence: TGTGCCAGTAGCTGGGGACAAAATGCGAACACCGGGGAGCTGTTTTTT. Translated: CASSWGQNANTGELFF. The whole variable domain, filled in from reference TRBV19 and TRBJ2-2, reads DGGITQSPKYLFRKEGQNVTLSCEQNLNHDAMYWYRQDPGQGLRLIYYSQIVNDFQKGDIAEGYSVSREKKESFPLTVTSAQKNPTAFYLCASSWGQNANTGELFFGEGSRLTVL.

This chain connects TRBV7-8 to TRBJ1-2; D perhaps matches TRBD1 (6 bases). CDR1 is SGHVS and CDR2 is FQNEAQ in the germline V gene. V lost 0 bases, J lost 7 bases, and 15 bases lay in between. This CDR3 has 15 amino acids. This CDR3 is CASSLAPGHLSGYTF. CDR3 nucleotides: TGTGCCAGCAGCTTAGCCCCGGGACATTTGAGTGGCTACACCTTC.

The chain recombines TRBV5-6 with TRBJ2-1; unclear D gene. Trimming left V 4 bases short and J 4 bases short, with 18 bases between. The CDR3 totals 16 residues. Germline CDR1 SGHDT, CDR2 YYEEEE. This chain's CDR3 is CASSTHDLSLYNEQFF. The CDR3 nucleotides are TGTGCCAGCAGCACACACGACTTATCACTTTACAATGAGCAGTTCTTC.